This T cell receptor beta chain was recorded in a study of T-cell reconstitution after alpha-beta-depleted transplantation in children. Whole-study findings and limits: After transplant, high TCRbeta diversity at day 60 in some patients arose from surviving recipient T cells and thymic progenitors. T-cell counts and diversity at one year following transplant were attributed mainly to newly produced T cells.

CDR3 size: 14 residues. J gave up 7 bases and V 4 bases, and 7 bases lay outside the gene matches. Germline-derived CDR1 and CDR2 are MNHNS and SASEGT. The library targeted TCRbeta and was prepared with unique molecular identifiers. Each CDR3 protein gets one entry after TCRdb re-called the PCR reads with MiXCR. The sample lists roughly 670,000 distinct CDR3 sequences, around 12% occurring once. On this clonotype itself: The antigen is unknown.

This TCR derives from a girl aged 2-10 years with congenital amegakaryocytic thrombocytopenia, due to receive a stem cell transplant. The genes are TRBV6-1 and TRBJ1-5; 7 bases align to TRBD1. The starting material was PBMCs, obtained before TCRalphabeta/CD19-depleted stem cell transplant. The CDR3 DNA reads TGTGCCAGCAGTGTCAGGGGGGTCCACCAGCCCCAGCATTTT. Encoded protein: CASSVRGVHQPQHF.